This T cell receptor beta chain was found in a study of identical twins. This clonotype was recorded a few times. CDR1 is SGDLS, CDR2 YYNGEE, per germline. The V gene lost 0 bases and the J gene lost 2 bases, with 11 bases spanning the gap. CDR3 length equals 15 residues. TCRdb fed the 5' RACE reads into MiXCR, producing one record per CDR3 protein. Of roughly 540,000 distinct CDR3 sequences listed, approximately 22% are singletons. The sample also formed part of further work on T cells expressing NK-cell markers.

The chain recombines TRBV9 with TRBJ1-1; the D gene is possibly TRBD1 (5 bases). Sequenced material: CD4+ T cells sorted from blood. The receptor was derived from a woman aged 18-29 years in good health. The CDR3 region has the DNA TGTGCCAGCAGCGTAGAGGGGACGGGAAACACTGAAGCTTTCTTT. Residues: CASSVEGTGNTEAFF.